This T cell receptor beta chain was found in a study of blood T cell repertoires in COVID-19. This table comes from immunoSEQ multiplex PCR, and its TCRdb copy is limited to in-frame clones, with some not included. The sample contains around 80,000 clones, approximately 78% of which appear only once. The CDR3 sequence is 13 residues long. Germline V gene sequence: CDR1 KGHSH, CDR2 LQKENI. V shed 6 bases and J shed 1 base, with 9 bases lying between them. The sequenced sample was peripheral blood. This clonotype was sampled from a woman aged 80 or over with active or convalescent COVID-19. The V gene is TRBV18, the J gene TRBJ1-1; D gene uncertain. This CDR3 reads CASSLSGNTEAFF. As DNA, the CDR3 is TGTGCCAGCTCCCTCTCGGGGAACACTGAAGCTTTCTTT.